The sequence of this T cell receptor beta chain was determined in a study of T-cell reconstitution after alpha-beta-depleted transplantation in children. Findings and caveats of the study: Where alpha-beta T cells came from about two months after transplant was reportedly several hundred expanded graft clones. In some patients, recipient T cells and intrathymic progenitors surviving conditioning explained high day-60 diversity. A year had passed since transplant, and T-cell counts and diversity by then came mostly from newly produced T cells.

With respect to this clonotype: Antigen: not known.

The TCRbeta library was prepared with unique molecular identifiers. Using its own MiXCR run on the PCR reads, TCRdb lists one record per CDR3 protein. There are some 830,000 distinct CDR3 sequences in the sample; under 20% occur only once, and around 4.5% lies in the top ten. Trimming removed 4 bases from V and 1 base from J, with 15 bases in between. This CDR3 spans 16 amino acids. Germline V gene sequence: CDR1 SGHRS, CDR2 YFSETQ. The source is a male patient aged 10-17 years who had a stem cell transplant for acute lymphoblastic leukemia, so the T cells may come from the graft donor. V is TRBV5-1 and J is TRBJ2-4; D is unclear. Specimen: PBMCs, mostly from graft donor cells, collected 360 days after TCRalphabeta/CD19-depleted stem cell transplant. CDR3 in DNA: TGCGCCAGCAGCCCGGACGGATGGACGGCCAAAAACATTCAGTACTTC. The encoded protein is CASSPDGWTAKNIQYF.